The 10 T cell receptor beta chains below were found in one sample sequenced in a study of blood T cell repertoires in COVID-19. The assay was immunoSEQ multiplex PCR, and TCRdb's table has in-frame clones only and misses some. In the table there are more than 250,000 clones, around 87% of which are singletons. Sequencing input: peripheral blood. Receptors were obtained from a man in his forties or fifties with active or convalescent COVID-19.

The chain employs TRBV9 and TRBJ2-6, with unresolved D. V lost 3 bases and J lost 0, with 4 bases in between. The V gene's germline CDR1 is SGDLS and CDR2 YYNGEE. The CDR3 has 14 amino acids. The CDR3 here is CASSASSGANVLTF. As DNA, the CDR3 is TGTGCCAGCAGCGCGAGCTCTGGGGCCAACGTCCTGACTTTC.

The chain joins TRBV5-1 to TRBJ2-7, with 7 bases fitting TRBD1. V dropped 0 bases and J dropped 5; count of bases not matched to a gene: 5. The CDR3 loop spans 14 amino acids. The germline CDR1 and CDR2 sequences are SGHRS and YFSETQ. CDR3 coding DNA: TGCGCCAGCAGCTTGGAGGGGGCAATGAACGAGCAGTACTTC. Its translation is CASSLEGAMNEQYF.

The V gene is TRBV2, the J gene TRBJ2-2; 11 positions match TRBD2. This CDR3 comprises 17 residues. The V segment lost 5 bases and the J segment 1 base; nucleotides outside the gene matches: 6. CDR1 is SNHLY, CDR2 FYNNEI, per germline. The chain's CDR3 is CASSRLAGGQNTGELFF. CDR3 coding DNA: TGTGCCAGCAGTCGCCTAGCGGGAGGTCAGAACACCGGGGAGCTGTTTTTT. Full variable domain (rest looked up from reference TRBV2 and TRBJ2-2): EPEVTQTPSHQVTQMGQEVILRCVPISNHLYFYWYRQILGQKVEFLVSFYNNEISEKSEIFDDQFSVERPDGSNFTLKIRSTKLEDSAMYFCASSRLAGGQNTGELFFGEGSRLTVL.

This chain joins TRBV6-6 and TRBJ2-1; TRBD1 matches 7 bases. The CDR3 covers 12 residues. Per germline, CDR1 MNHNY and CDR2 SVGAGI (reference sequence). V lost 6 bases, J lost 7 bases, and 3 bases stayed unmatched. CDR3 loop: CASRDRRNEQFF. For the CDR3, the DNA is TGTGCCAGCAGGGACAGGAGAAATGAGCAGTTCTTC.

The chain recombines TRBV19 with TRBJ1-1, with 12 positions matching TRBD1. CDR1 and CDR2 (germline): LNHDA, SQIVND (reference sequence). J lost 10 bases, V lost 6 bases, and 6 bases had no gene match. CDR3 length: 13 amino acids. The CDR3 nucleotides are TGTGCCAGTAGATGGGGACAGGGGGCGCGAGCTTTCTTT. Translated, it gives CASRWGQGARAFF. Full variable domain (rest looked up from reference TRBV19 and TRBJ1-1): DGGITQSPKYLFRKEGQNVTLSCEQNLNHDAMYWYRQDPGQGLRLIYYSQIVNDFQKGDIAEGYSVSREKKESFPLTVTSAQKNPTAFYLCASRWGQGARAFFGQGTRLTVV.

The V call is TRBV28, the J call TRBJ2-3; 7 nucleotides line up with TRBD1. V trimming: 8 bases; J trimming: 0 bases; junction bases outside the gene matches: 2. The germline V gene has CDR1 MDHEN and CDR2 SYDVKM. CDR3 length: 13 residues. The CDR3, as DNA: TGTGCCAGCCGGGACAGCAGCACAGATACGCAGTATTTT. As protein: CASRDSSTDTQYF.

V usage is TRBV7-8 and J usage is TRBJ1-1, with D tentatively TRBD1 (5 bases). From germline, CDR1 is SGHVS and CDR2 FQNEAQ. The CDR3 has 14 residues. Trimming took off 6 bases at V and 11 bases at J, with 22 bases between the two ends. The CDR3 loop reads CASRPSDGTGPAFF. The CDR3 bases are TGTGCCAGCAGACCATCAGATGGCACAGGACCCGCTTTCTTT.

CDR3 sequence reads: CASSRDRPNTGELFF. The CDR3 bases are TGTGCCAGTAGTAGGGACAGGCCCAACACCGGGGAGCTGTTTTTT. The chain combines TRBV19 with TRBJ2-2, with TRBD1 matching 8 bases. The trim removed 4 bases at V and 2 bases at J, leaving 3 bases unmatched. The CDR3 loop spans 15 amino acids. Germline CDR1 LNHDA, CDR2 SQIVND (reference sequence).

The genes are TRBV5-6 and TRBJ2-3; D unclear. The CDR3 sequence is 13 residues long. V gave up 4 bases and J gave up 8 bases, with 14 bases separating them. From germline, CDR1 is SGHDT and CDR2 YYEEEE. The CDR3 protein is CASSQVIPSTQYF. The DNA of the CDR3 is TGTGCCAGCAGCCAAGTCATACCTAGTACGCAGTATTTT.

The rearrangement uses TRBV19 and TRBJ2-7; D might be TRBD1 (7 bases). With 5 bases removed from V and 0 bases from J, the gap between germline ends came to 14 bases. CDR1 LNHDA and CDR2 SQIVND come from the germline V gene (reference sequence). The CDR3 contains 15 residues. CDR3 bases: TGTGCCAGTAGTTACCAGGGGGGTAGCTCCTACGAGCAGTACTTC. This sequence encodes CASSYQGGSSYEQYF.